The TCR beta chain described here comes from a study of OX40 agonist ivuxolimab in advanced cancers. General study results and limits: Researchers did not establish what antigens the expanded peripheral T cells target.

Sequencing was performed with immunoSEQ multiplex PCR; in TCRdb, only in-frame clones are kept and a portion is missing. The table includes 55,000 to 65,000 clones, around 89% detected once. V gave up 5 bases and J gave up 1 base, with 13 bases separating them. Germline V gives CDR1 SQVTM, CDR2 ANQGSEA. This CDR3 contains 14 residues. Note on this clone: Its target is not known.

The chain is built from TRBV29-1 and TRBJ2-3; TRBD1 is a possible D gene (5 bases). This TCR was recovered from an adult with an advanced solid tumor such as melanoma, head and neck, liver or kidney cancer. The sequenced sample was CD4+ or CD8+ T cells sorted from blood, obtained in a trial of the OX40 agonist ivuxolimab. The CDR3 DNA is TGCAGCGTTCTTCAGGGCAGTGGCACAGATACGCAGTATTTT. Translation gives CSVLQGSGTDTQYF.